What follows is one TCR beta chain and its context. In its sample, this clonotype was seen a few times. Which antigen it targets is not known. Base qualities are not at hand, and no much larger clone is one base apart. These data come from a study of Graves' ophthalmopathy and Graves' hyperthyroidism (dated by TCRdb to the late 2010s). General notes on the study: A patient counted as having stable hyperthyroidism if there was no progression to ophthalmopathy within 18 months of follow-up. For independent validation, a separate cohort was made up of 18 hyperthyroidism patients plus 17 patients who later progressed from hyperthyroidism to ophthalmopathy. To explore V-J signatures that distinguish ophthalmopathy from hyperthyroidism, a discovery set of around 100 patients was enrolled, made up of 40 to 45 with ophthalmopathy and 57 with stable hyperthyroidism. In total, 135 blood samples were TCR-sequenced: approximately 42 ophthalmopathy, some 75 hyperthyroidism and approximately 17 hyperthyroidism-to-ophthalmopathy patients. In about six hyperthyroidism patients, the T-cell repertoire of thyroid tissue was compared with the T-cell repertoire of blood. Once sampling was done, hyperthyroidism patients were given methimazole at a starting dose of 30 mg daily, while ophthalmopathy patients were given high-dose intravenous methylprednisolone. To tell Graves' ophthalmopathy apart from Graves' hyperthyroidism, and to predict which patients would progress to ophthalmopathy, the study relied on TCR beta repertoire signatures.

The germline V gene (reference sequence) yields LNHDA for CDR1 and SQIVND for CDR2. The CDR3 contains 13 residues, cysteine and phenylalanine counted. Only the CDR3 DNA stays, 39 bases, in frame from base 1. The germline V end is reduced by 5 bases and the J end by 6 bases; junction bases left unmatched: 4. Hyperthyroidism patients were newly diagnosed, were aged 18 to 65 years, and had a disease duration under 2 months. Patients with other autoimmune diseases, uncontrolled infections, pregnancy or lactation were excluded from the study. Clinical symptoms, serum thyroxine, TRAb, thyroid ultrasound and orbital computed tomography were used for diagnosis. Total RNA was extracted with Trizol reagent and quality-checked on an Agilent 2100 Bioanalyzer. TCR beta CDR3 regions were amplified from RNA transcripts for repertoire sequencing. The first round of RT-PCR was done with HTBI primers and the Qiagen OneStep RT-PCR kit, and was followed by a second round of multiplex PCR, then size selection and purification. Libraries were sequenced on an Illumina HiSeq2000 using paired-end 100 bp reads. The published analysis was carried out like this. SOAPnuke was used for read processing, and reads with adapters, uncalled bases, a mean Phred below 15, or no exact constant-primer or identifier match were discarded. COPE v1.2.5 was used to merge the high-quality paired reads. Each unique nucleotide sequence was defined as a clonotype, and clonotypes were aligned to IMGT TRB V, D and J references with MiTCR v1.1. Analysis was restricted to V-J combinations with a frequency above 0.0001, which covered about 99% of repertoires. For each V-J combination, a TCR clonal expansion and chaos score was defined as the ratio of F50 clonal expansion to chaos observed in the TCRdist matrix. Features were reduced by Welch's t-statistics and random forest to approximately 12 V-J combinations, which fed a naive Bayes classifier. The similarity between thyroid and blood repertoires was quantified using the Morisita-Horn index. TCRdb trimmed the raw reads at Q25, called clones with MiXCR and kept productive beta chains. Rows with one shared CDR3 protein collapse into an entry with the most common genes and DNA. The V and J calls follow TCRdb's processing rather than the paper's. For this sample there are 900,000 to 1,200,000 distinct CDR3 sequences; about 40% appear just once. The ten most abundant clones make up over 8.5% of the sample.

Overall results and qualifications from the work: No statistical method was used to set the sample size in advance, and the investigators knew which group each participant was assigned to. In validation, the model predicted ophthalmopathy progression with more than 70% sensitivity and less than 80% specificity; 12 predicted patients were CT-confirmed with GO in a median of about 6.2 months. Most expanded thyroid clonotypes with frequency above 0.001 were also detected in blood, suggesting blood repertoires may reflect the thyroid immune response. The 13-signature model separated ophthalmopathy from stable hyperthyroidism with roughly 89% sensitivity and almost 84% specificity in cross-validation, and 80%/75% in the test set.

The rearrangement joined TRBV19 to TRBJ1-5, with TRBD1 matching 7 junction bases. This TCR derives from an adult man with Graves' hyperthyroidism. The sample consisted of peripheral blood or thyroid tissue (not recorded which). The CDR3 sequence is CASSQGQIQPQHF. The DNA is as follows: TGTGCCAGTAGTCAGGGACAGATTCAGCCCCAGCATTTT.